The rows below give T cell receptor beta chains drawn from one sample of a study of cytomegalovirus exposure and HLA in healthy donors. Data came from immunoSEQ multiplex PCR; TCRdb stores just in-frame clones and leaves some out. The sample lists 150,000 to 200,000 clones, 80% to 90% occurring once. Sequencing used PBMCs. The source is a young man in good health and CMV-seropositive. Both conserved end residues are part of each CDR3. D genes are given only for firm matches. A clone size is listed for some rows: how often the clone was seen (once, few, many), or a class if it is expanded.

j_gene	len	v_gene	abundance	d_gene	CDR3aa	CDR3nt
TRBJ1-1	16	TRBV4-2	once	NA	CASSQDPGQGGTEAFF	TGTGCCAGCAGCCAAGACCCCGGGCAGGGAGGTACTGAAGCTTTCTTT
TRBJ1-2	16	TRBV5-8	NA	NA	CASSLGRMAGNYGYTF	TGTGCCAGCAGCTTGGGGAGGATGGCTGGCAACTATGGCTACACCTTC
TRBJ1-2	13	TRBV2	NA	NA	CASIYVRSYGYTF	TGTGCCAGCATTTACGTCAGATCCTATGGCTACACCTTC
TRBJ1-2	13	TRBV11-2	NA	NA	CASSLVGGYGYTF	TGTGCCAGCAGCTTAGTGGGGGGTTATGGCTACACCTTC
TRBJ1-2	11	TRBV19	NA	NA	CASNPGYGYTF	TGTGCCAGTAACCCGGGCTATGGCTACACCTTC
TRBJ2-7	15	TRBV7-9	NA	TRBD2	CSSSRTSGRLYEQYF	TGTTCCAGCTCCCGCACTAGCGGGAGACTTTACGAGCAGTACTTC
TRBJ2-5	16	TRBV27	NA	NA	CASSLSPRGDGETQYF	TGTGCCAGCAGTTTATCCCCCAGGGGCGACGGAGAGACCCAGTACTTC
TRBJ2-3	12	TRBV5-1	few	NA	CASSLTKDTQYF	TGCGCCAGCAGCTTAACAAAGGATACGCAGTATTTT
TRBJ1-2	15	TRBV7-2	once	NA	CASSFYPGGSYGYTF	TGTGCCAGCAGCTTTTATCCGGGGGGGTCATATGGCTACACCTTC
TRBJ1-1	16	TRBV4-1	NA	TRBD1	CASSQDKTGWNTEAFF	TGCGCCAGCAGCCAAGATAAGACAGGGTGGAACACTGAAGCTTTCTTT
TRBJ2-7	14	TRBV4-1	NA	NA	CASSRQGRSYEQYF	TGCGCCAGCAGCCGGCAGGGTAGGTCCTACGAGCAGTACTTC
TRBJ2-3	14	TRBV28	NA	TRBD1	CASSLGQRTDTQYF	TGTGCCAGCAGTTTGGGACAGCGCACAGATACGCAGTATTTT
TRBJ1-2	15	TRBV15	NA	TRBD1	CATSRGLQGDYGYTF	TGTGCCACCAGCAGAGGCCTACAGGGGGACTATGGCTACACCTTC
TRBJ2-3	13	TRBV11-1	NA	NA	CASSVGSTDTQYF	TGTGCCAGCAGCGTCGGGAGCACAGATACGCAGTATTTT
TRBJ2-5	15	TRBV7-9	NA	NA	CSSSPVDTGQETQYF	TGTTCCAGCAGCCCTGTGGACACAGGGCAAGAGACCCAGTACTTC
TRBJ2-1	16	TRBV2	NA	TRBD2	CASRGLAEGGVNEQFF	TGTGCCAGCAGGGGACTAGCGGAGGGGGGGGTCAATGAGCAGTTCTTC
TRBJ2-1	15	TRBV7-3	NA	TRBD1	CASSPQGIGYNEQFF	TGTGCCAGCAGCCCACAGGGGATAGGGTACAATGAGCAGTTCTTC
TRBJ1-3	16	TRBV7-8	NA	NA	CASSLDHRASGNTIYF	TGTGCCAGCAGCTTAGATCACAGGGCCTCTGGAAACACCATATATTTT
TRBJ1-1	16	TRBV14	NA	TRBD1	CASSRRTGLRDTEAFF	TGTGCCAGCAGCCGACGGACAGGCCTACGTGACACTGAAGCTTTCTTT
TRBJ2-2	15	TRBV5-1	NA	TRBD2	CASSTPAGLTGELFF	TGCGCCAGCAGCACCCCAGCGGGGCTTACCGGGGAGCTGTTTTTT
TRBJ2-7	13	TRBV6-5	NA	NA	CASSYSDRYEQYF	TGTGCCAGCAGTTACTCCGACAGGTACGAGCAGTACTTC
TRBJ2-2	15	TRBV7-2	NA	TRBD2	CASSSASGGTGELFF	TGTGCCAGCAGCTCAGCTAGCGGGGGGACCGGGGAGCTGTTTTTT
TRBJ2-6	13	TRBV9	NA	NA	CASSASGANVLTF	TGTGCCAGCAGCGCGTCTGGGGCCAACGTCCTGACTTTC
TRBJ1-6	13	TRBV9	NA	TRBD1	CASRGTGNSPLHF	TGTGCCAGCAGGGGGACAGGAAATTCACCCCTCCACTTT
TRBJ2-6	14	TRBV28	NA	NA	CASSRGSGANVLTF	TGTGCCAGCAGCCGGGGAAGTGGGGCCAACGTCCTGACTTTC
TRBJ2-3	12	TRBV18	NA	NA	CASSPATDTQYF	TGTGCCAGCTCCCCAGCGACAGATACGCAGTATTTT
TRBJ2-3	12	TRBV9	few	NA	CASSVVADTQYF	TGTGCCAGCAGCGTAGTAGCAGATACGCAGTATTTT
TRBJ2-7	14	TRBV30	NA	NA	CAWSVGQPSYEQYF	TGTGCCTGGAGTGTAGGACAGCCCTCCTACGAGCAGTACTTC
TRBJ2-2	15	TRBV5-4	NA	NA	CASSLALGGTGELFF	TGTGCCAGCAGCTTGGCCCTCGGGGGCACCGGGGAGCTGTTTTTT
TRBJ2-3	18	TRBV5-1	NA	TRBD2	CASKPGLAGVTSTDTQYF	TGCGCCAGCAAACCGGGACTAGCGGGGGTAACTAGCACAGATACGCAGTATTTT
TRBJ1-6	15	TRBV7-2	NA	NA	CASSLFQGMGSPLHF	TGTGCCAGCAGCTTATTCCAGGGGATGGGTTCACCCCTCCACTTT
TRBJ2-7	12	TRBV5-6	once	NA	CASSLGPREQYF	TGTGCCAGCAGCTTGGGCCCTAGGGAGCAGTACTTC
TRBJ2-3	16	TRBV18	NA	TRBD2	CASSPEVAGIADTQYF	TGTGCCAGCTCACCTGAGGTAGCGGGGATTGCAGATACGCAGTATTTT
TRBJ2-2	15	TRBV5-4	NA	NA	CASSLPGINTGELFF	TGTGCCAGCAGCTTGCCGGGGATCAACACCGGGGAGCTGTTTTTT
TRBJ1-5	14	TRBV19	NA	NA	CATTERYSNQPQHF	TGTGCCACCACCGAGCGGTATAGCAATCAGCCCCAGCATTTT
TRBJ2-4	13	TRBV9	NA	NA	CASSPGGENIQYF	TGTGCCAGCAGCCCCGGGGGAGAAAACATTCAGTACTTC
TRBJ2-5	17	TRBV5-6	NA	TRBD1	CASGLGLRDRGKETQYF	TGTGCCAGCGGCCTGGGGCTCCGGGACAGGGGAAAAGAGACCCAGTACTTC
TRBJ1-1	11	TRBV2	NA	NA	CASKGGPEAFF	TGTGCCAGCAAGGGAGGGCCTGAAGCTTTCTTT
TRBJ1-5	18	TRBV4-1	NA	NA	CASSQDFYPRYPREAQHF	TGCGCCAGCAGCCAAGATTTTTACCCCCGGTATCCTCGAGAAGCCCAGCATTTT
TRBJ1-1	15	TRBV5-1	NA	NA	CASSLSQGRRTEAFF	TGCGCCAGCAGCTTGTCACAGGGAAGGCGGACTGAAGCTTTCTTT
TRBJ1-1	18	TRBV18	few	TRBD1	CASSPRTTGGVGNTEAFF	TGTGCCAGCTCACCAAGGACCACAGGGGGCGTAGGGAACACTGAAGCTTTCTTT